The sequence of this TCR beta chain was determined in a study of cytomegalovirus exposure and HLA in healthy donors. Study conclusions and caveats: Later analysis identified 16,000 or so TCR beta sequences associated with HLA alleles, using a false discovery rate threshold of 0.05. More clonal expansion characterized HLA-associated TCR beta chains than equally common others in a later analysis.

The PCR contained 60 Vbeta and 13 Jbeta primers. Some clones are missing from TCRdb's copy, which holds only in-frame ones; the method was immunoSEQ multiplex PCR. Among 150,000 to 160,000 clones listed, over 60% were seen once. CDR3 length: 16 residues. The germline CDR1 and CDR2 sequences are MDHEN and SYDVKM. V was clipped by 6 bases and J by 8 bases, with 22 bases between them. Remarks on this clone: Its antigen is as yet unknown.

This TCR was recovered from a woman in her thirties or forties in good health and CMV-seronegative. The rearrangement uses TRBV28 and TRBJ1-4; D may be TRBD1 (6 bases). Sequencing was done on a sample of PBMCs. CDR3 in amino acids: CASSPHNPRDNEKLFF. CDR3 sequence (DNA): TGTGCCAGCAGCCCACACAACCCTCGGGACAACGAAAAACTGTTTTTT.